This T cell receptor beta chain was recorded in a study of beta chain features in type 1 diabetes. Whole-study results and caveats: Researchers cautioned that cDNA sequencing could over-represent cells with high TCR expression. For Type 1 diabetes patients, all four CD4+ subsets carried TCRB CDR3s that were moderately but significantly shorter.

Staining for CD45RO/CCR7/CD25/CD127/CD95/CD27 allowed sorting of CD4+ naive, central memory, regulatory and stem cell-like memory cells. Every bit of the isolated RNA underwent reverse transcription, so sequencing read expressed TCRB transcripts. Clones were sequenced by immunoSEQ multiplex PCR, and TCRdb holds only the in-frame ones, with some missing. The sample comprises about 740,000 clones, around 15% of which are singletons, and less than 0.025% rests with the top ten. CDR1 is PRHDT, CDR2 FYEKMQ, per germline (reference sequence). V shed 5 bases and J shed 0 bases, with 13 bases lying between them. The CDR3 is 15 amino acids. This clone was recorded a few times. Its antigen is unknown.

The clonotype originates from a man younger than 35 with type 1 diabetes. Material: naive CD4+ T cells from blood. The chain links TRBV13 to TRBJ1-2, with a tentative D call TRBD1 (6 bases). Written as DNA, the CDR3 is TGTGCCAGCAGCATCCTGGACAGAGCTAACTATGGCTACACCTTC. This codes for CASSILDRANYGYTF.